This T cell receptor (beta chain) was recorded in a study of blood T cell repertoires in COVID-19. Per the study methods: Amplification of reference gene primers provided the estimated nucleated cell counts. The method was immunoSEQ multiplex PCR; TCRdb's version includes in-frame clones alone and lacks a portion of them. V and J calls and clone size follow that table, whereas D and trimming were derived from the DNA. The data hold 210,000 or so clones, with 85% to 90% observed a single time. Germline CDR1 is PRHDT and CDR2 is FYEKMQ (reference sequence). V was clipped by 1 base and J by 5 bases, with 15 bases between them. The CDR3 length is 16 residues.

Sequenced sample: PBMCs or T cells enriched from blood (not recorded which). The sequence came from a woman in her forties or fifties in a cohort exposed to, infected with or recovered from COVID-19 (not recorded which). The chain employs TRBV13 and TRBJ2-1; D might be TRBD2 (6 bases). DNA of the CDR3: TGTGCCAGCAGCTTAGTACTCCGGGGGAACCACAATGAGCAGTTCTTC. Its translation is CASSLVLRGNHNEQFF.